The text below deals with one TCR beta chain. Other DNA sequences in this specimen translate into the identical CDR3. Sequencing was performed with immunoSEQ multiplex PCR; in TCRdb, only in-frame clones are kept and a portion is missing. The sample lists 2 million to 2.5 million clones, over 85% occurring once. Germline V gene lookup returns CDR1 SGHRS and CDR2 YFSETQ. The CDR3 length is 15 residues. The V end was cut by 4 bases, the J end by 0 bases, with 13 bases between. The data stem from a study of shared clonotypes between healthy human individuals. Overall study: CD4 naive and CD4 memory each took three plates per donor, while CD8 naive took two and CD8 memory one.

The sequencing input was naive CD4+ T cells from PBMCs. Sample subset: CD45RA+ positively selected. The TCR originated in a man aged 18 to 29 in good health. Some clones in this sample may be carry-over from other donors' samples. V gene TRBV5-1 combines with J gene TRBJ1-1, with D possibly being TRBD1 (6 bases). The CDR3 nucleotides are TGCGCCAGCAGCCCCCCCGGGACACTGAACACTGAAGCTTTCTTT. Amino acids: CASSPPGTLNTEAFF.